The present TCR beta chain was sequenced within a study of metastatic and nonmetastatic thyroid tumors. This clone was observed at least ten times. TCRdb reprocessed the PCR reads using MiXCR. The sample yields under 25,000 clones, roughly 23% seen once. All patients were untreated before thyroid surgery. CDR3 length: 16 amino acids. Trimming cost V 0 bases and J 7 bases; bases outside gene matches: 8. Germline CDR1 and CDR2: LGHNA and YNFKEQ. The V gene is TRBV4-2, the J gene TRBJ2-1; 8 positions match TRBD2. Input material: adjacent normal tissue. This TCR was recovered from a female donor with papillary thyroid cancer or a benign thyroid nodule (not recorded which). Some clones in this sample may be carry-over from other donors' samples. CDR3 loop: CASSQELAGGGNEQFF. The CDR3 DNA follows: TGTGCCAGCAGCCAAGAACTGGCGGGAGGTGGAAATGAGCAGTTCTTC.